These T cell receptor beta chains were read from a single sample in a study of blood T cell repertoires in COVID-19. Repertoires were generated with immunoSEQ multiplex PCR, while TCRdb's copy carries only in-frame clones and drops some. The repertoire holds 60,000 to 80,000 clones, with 70% to 90% as singletons. Sequencing was carried out using peripheral blood. The origin of the receptors is a human donor in a cohort sampled during active COVID-19. The CDR3 runs from the conserved cysteine through the conserved F or W. A D gene is named only where the DNA matches it firmly. Rows may omit the clone size; those that give it use once, few, many or a size class.

J,V,size,D,DNA,CDR3
TRBJ2-2,TRBV28,NA,NA,TGTGCCAGCAGTTTGGTCAGCAGGGTTTCGAACACCGGGGAGCTGTTTTTT,CASSLVSRVSNTGELFF
TRBJ2-1,TRBV6-5,NA,TRBD2,TGTGCCAGCAGTTACAGGACTAGCGGACCCTACAATGAGCAGTTCTTC,CASSYRTSGPYNEQFF
TRBJ2-2,TRBV13,NA,NA,TGTGCCAGCCGAGGCGGGAACACCGGGGAGCTGTTTTTT,CASRGGNTGELFF
TRBJ2-6,TRBV4-3,once,NA,TGCGCCAGCAGCCCGGGTGGCGCGGTAAACTCTGGGGCCAACGTCCTGACTTTC,CASSPGGAVNSGANVLTF
TRBJ1-5,TRBV5-8,NA,TRBD1,TGTGCCAGCAGCTACGAGACAGGGGGCGGTGGTCAGCCCCAGCATTTT,CASSYETGGGGQPQHF
TRBJ1-2,TRBV19,NA,NA,TGTGCCAGTAGTATAGTAGTCGTGGCGGCCCAGGGCTACACCTTC,CASSIVVVAAQGYTF
TRBJ2-7,TRBV25-1,NA,TRBD2,TGTGCCAGCAGTAGCGGGGGTAGCTCCTACGAGCAGTACTTC,CASSSGGSSYEQYF
TRBJ1-6,TRBV4-3,NA,NA,TGCGCCAGCAGCCAGAGGCCAGGGGTGGAGAATTCACCCCTCCACTTT,CASSQRPGVENSPLHF
TRBJ2-2,TRBV7-2,NA,NA,TGTGCCAGCAGCTTTCGCGATAACACCGGGGAGCTGTTTTTT,CASSFRDNTGELFF
TRBJ2-5,TRBV29-1,NA,TRBD2,TGCAGCGTTGCCGGGACTAGCGGGAGGAGGCTGGGGACCCAGTACTTC,CSVAGTSGRRLGTQYF
TRBJ2-3,TRBV11-1,once,NA,TGTGCCAGCCTGGACAGCCCCAGCACAGATACGCAGTATTTT,CASLDSPSTDTQYF
TRBJ2-7,TRBV15,few,TRBD1,TGTGCCACCAGCAGAGATTCTCGCAGGGGGCGTTTTTACGAGCAGTACTTC,CATSRDSRRGRFYEQYF
TRBJ2-2,TRBV6-5,NA,NA,TGTGCCGGGGAACAGGGTACAAACACCGGGGAGCTGTTTTTT,CAGEQGTNTGELFF
TRBJ2-7,TRBV6-5,NA,NA,TGTGCCAGCGGGTCGGGCTACGAGCAGTACTTC,CASGSGYEQYF
TRBJ2-3,TRBV4-3,NA,NA,TGCGCCAGCAGCCATGCCGGGACTCCTTCAGATACGCAGTATTTT,CASSHAGTPSDTQYF